A single sample gave rise to the 5 T cell receptor beta chains below, sequenced in a study of blood T cell repertoires in COVID-19. Data came from immunoSEQ multiplex PCR; TCRdb stores just in-frame clones and leaves some out. The sample includes 310,000 or so clones, approximately 85% of them seen just once. The source material was peripheral blood. The receptors derive from a woman aged 45-60 years with acute or convalescent COVID-19.

V gene TRBV2 combines with J gene TRBJ1-1, with 9 bases identical to TRBD1. The CDR3 spans 13 residues. V gave up 8 bases and J gave up 5 bases; unmatched junction bases: 6. CDR1 is SNHLY and CDR2 is FYNNEI in the germline V gene. CDR3 region: CASGGQGGTEAFF. In DNA, the CDR3 is TGTGCCAGCGGGGGACAGGGAGGAACTGAAGCTTTCTTT.

The chain uses TRBV5-1 and TRBJ1-1; 7 nucleotides line up with TRBD1. This CDR3 region has 15 residues. V gave up 5 bases and J gave up 5 bases; unmatched junction bases: 12. Germline V lookup: CDR1 SGHRS, CDR2 YFSETQ. The CDR3 coding sequence is TGCGCCAGCAGACCCCCCTCGACAGGGTCGACTGAAGCTTTCTTT. Translated: CASRPPSTGSTEAFF.

The CDR3 sequence: CATQTGGSYEQYF. The CDR3 DNA is TGTGCCACCCAGACAGGGGGCTCCTACGAGCAGTACTTC. This chain links TRBV7-9 with TRBJ2-7; 9 bases fit TRBD1. The CDR3 has 13 residues. With 10 bases clipped from V and 0 bases from J, the junction kept 4 bases outside the gene matches. Germline V gives CDR1 SEHNR, CDR2 FQNEAQ (reference sequence).

The chain joins TRBV29-1 to TRBJ1-2; TRBD1 might be the D (6 bases). The CDR3 length is 11 residues. Between the trimmed V and J ends, which lost 7 bases and 7 bases, there was a span of 13 bases. The germline V gene has CDR1 SQVTM and CDR2 ANQGSEA. As DNA, the CDR3 is TGCAGCGGTCGGACAGCCGCTGGCTACACCTTC. It codes for CSGRTAAGYTF. The variable domain in full, with the rest retrieved from reference TRBV29-1 and TRBJ1-2, is SAVISQKPSRDICQRGTSLTIQCQVDSQVTMMFWYRQQPGQSLTLIATANQGSEATYESGFVIDKFPISRPNLTFSTLTVSNMSPEDSSIYLCSGRTAAGYTFGSGTRLTVV.

The chain combines TRBV30 with TRBJ1-1; no reliable D call. The ends were cut back, 0 bases at V and 0 bases at J, with 8 bases in the middle. Germline V gene sequence: CDR1 GTSNPN, CDR2 SVGIG (reference sequence). The CDR3 has 14 residues. CDR3 loop: CAWSVTSLNTEAFF. CDR3 DNA sequence: TGTGCCTGGAGTGTAACCAGTTTGAACACTGAAGCTTTCTTT.